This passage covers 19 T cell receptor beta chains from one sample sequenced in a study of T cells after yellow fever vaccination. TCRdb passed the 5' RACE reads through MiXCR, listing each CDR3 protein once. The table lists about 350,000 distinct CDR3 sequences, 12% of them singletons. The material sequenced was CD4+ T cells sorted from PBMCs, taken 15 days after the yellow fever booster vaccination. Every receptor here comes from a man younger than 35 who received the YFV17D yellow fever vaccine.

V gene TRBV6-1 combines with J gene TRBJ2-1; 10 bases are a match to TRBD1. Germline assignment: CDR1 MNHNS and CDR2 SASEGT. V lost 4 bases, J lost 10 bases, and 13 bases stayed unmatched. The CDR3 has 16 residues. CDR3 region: CASSGKPGQGSVEQFF. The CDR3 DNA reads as TGTGCCAGCAGTGGGAAACCGGGACAGGGGTCGGTGGAGCAGTTCTTC.

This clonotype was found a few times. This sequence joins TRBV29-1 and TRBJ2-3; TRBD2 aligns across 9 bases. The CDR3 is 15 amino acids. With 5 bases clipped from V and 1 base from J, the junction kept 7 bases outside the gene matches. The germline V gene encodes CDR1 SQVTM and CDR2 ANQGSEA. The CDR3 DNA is TGCAGCGTTTCCCGCCTAGCGGGGCGCACAGATACGCAGTATTTT. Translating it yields CSVSRLAGRTDTQYF.

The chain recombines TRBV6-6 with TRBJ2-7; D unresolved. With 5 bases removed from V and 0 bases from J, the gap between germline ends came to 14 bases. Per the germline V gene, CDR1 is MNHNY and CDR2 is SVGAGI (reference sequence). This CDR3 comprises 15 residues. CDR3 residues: CASSRRRVGSYEQYV. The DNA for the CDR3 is TGTGCCAGCAGTCGACGCCGGGTCGGCTCCTACGAGCAGTACGTC.

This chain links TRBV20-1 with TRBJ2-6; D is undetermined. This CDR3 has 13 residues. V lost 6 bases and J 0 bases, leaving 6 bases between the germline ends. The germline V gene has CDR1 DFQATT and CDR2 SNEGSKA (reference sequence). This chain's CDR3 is CSAPSSGANVLTF. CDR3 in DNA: TGCAGTGCCCCGAGCTCTGGGGCCAACGTCCTGACTTTC.

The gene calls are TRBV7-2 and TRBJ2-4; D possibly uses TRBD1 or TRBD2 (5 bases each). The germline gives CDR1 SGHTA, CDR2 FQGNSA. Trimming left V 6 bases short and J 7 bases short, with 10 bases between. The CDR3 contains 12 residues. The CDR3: CASSRDQNIQYF. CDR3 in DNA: TGTGCCAGCAGTCGGGACCAGAACATTCAGTACTTC.

The CDR3 bases are TGTGCCAGCAGCTTAGCCGGGAGGAATGATGGCTACACCTTC. Its protein is CASSLAGRNDGYTF. The chain has TRBV11-2 and TRBJ1-2; D not resolved. Germline V gene sequence: CDR1 SGHAT, CDR2 FQNNGV. The CDR3 is 14 residues long. Deletions cut 1 base from V and 6 bases from J, with 12 bases between.

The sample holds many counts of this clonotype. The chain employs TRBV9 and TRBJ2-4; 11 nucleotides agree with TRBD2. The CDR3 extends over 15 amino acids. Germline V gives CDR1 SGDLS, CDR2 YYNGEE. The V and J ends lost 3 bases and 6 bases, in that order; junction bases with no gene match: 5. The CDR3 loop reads CASSDTSGGANIQYF. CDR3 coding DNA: TGTGCCAGCAGCGACACTAGCGGGGGAGCAAACATTCAGTACTTC.

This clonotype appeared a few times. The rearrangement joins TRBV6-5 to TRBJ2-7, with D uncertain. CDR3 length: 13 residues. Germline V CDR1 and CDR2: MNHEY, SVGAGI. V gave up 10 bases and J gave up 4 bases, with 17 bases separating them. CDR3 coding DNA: TGTGCCAACCTTCTCGAGGCAGATTACGAGCAGTACGTC. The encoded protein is CANLLEADYEQYV.

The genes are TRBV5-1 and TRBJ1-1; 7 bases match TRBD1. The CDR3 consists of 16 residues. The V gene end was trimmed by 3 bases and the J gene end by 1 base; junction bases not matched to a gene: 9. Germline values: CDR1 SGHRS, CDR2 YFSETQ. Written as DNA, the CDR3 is TGCGCCAGCAGCTCCGAGGGGGCCCGGGAGAACACTGAAGCTTTCTTT. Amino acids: CASSSEGARENTEAFF.

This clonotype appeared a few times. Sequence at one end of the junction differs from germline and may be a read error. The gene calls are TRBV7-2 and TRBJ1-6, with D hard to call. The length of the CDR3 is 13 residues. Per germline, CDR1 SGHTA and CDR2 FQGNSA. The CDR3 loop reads CASSPRQVGHFFF. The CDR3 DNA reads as TGTGCCAGCAGCCCTCGCCAGGTTGGGCACTTTTTTTTT.

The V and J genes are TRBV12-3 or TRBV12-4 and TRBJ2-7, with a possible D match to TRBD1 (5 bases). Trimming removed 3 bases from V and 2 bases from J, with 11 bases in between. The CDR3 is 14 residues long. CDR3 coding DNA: TGTGCCAGCAGTTTCCTAGGACAACCCTACGAGCAGTACGTC. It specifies CASSFLGQPYEQYV.

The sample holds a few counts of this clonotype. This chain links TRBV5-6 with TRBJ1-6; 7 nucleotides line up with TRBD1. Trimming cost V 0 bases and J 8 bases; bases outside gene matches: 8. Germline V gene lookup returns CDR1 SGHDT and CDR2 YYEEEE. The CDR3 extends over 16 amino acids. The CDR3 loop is CASSLDPTGRDSPLHF. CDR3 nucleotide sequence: TGTGCCAGCAGCTTGGATCCGACAGGGAGGGATTCACCCCTCCACTTT.

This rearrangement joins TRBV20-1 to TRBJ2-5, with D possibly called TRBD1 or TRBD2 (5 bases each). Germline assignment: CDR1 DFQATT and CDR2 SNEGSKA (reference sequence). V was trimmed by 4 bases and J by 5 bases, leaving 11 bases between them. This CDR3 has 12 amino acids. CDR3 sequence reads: CSATTGLETQYF. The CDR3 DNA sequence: TGCAGTGCTACGACGGGGCTGGAGACCCAGTACTTC.

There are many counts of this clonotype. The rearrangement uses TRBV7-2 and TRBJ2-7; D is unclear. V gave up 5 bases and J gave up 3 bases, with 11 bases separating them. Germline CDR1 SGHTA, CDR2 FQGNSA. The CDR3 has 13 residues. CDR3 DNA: TGTGCCAGCAGCCGCTTGAGAGACTACGAGCAGTACGTC. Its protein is CASSRLRDYEQYV.

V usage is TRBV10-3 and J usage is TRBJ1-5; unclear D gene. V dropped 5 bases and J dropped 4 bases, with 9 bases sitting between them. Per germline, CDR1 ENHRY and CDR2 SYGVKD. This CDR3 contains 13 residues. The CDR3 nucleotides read TGTGCCATCAGTTCGCGGCCGAATCAGCCCCAGCATTTT. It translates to CAISSRPNQPQHF.

The chain's CDR3 is CASSLVRGATEAFF. The CDR3 DNA reads as TGTGCCAGCAGCTTAGTGCGGGGGGCCACTGAAGCTTTCTTT. The J gene is TRBJ1-1, the V gene TRBV7-6; D is perhaps TRBD1 (6 bases). The V end lost 1 base, the J end lost 4 bases, and 10 bases lay between the germline ends. Germline V lookup: CDR1 SGHVS, CDR2 FNYEAQ. The CDR3 length is 14 residues.

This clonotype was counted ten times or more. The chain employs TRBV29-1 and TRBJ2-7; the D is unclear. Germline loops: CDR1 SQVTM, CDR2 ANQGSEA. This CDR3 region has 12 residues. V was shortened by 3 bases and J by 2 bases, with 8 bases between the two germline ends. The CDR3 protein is CSVEGSTYEQYF. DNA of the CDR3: TGCAGCGTTGAGGGGTCTACCTACGAGCAGTACTTC.

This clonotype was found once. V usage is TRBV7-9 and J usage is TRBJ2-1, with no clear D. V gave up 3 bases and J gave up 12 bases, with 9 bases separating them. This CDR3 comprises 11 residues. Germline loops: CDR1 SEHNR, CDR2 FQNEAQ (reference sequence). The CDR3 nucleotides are TGTGCCAGCAGCTTCAATCGGAGGCAGTTCTTC. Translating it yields CASSFNRRQFF.

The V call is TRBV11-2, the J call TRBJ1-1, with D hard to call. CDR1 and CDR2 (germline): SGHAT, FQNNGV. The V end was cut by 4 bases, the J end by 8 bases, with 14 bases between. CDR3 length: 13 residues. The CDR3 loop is CASSSGSLPEAFF. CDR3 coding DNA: TGTGCCAGCAGCTCAGGCAGTCTCCCCGAAGCTTTCTTT.